This TCR beta chain was sequenced during a study of T cell responses to AZD1222 COVID-19 vaccine. General study results and limits: Reportedly, nearly half the spike-specific TCRs target unmutated variant regions. Clonal diversity was possibly underestimated, and the donors were mostly white British, with more females. Seropositive AZD1222 recipients at baseline numbered only 5 to 7.

Clones were read by immunoSEQ multiplex PCR, and TCRdb kept only the in-frame ones, dropping some. The sample holds roughly 120,000 clones; about nine tenths are singletons and the top ten take 4.4%. This clone was recorded once. Its target is unknown. Trimming shortened V by 2 bases and J by 2 bases, and 16 bases separated the two germline ends. The CDR3 has 17 residues. Germline CDR1 is SEHNR and CDR2 is FQNEAQ (reference sequence). This sequence joins TRBV7-9 and TRBJ1-3; tentatively, D is TRBD1 (6 bases). This TCR derives from an adult in good health. Material: peripheral blood, obtained on day 0 of AZD1222 vaccination. For the CDR3, the DNA is TGTGCCAGCAGCTTAAGCAGGGGCCGTTCTACTGGAAACACCATATATTTT. It codes for CASSLSRGRSTGNTIYF.